The sequence of this T cell receptor (beta chain) was determined in a study of CD8 T cells in ankylosing spondylitis. This clonotype was observed a handful of times. Its cognate antigen is unknown. V shed 5 bases, J shed 3 bases, and the junction held 3 bases outside the gene matches. CDR3 length equals 13 residues. The germline V gene encodes CDR1 SGHRS and CDR2 YFSETQ. By quantitative 5'-RACE with molecular barcodes, the TCR beta libraries were made. Each CDR3 protein gets one entry after TCRdb re-called the 5' RACE reads with MiXCR. The sample lists a few hundred thousand distinct CDR3 sequences, about 22% occurring once. Study-level points and caveats: There were earlier reports of some motif variants in reactive arthritis synovial fluid and blood. Significant enrichment of disease-linked clones was reported in matched ankylosing spondylitis synovial fluid. Ankylosing spondylitis blood appeared to be characterized by a TCR beta motif of roughly eight highly homologous variants.

This clonotype was sampled from a male donor with ankylosing spondylitis. V is TRBV5-1 and J is TRBJ1-2, with TRBD1 matching over 8 bases. The source material was blood, either unsorted or a sorted T cell fraction (not recorded which). The CDR3 DNA sequence: TGCGCCAGCAGAACGACAGGGGACTATGGCTACACCTTC. Protein: CASRTTGDYGYTF. Full variable domain (outside the CDR3, taken from reference TRBV5-1 and TRBJ1-2): KAGVTQTPRYLIKTRGQQVTLSCSPISGHRSVSWYQQTPGQGLQFLFEYFSETQRNKGNFPGRFSGRQFSNSRSEMNVSTLELGDSALYLCASRTTGDYGYTFGSGTRLTVV.